A single sample gave rise to the 27 T cell receptor beta chains below, sequenced in a study of blood T cell repertoires in COVID-19. Measured with immunoSEQ multiplex PCR; TCRdb has only the in-frame clones, and not every one. The table lists around 250,000 clones, 75% to 90% of them singletons. The sequenced sample was peripheral blood. The receptors here all came from a middle-aged woman who had recovered from COVID-19.

The J gene is TRBJ2-3, the V gene TRBV29-1; 7 bases agree with TRBD1. Germline CDR1 reads SQVTM; CDR2 reads ANQGSEA. The CDR3 totals 13 residues. J lost 0 bases, V lost 5 bases, and 2 bases had no gene match. CDR3 region: CSVSTGSTDTQYF. Here the CDR3 DNA reads TGCAGCGTTTCGACAGGGAGCACAGATACGCAGTATTTT.

The CDR3 region has the DNA TGCGCCAGTTCGAGCTCTGGGGCCAACGTCCTGACTTTC. It translates to CASSSSGANVLTF. The V and J genes are TRBV4-1 and TRBJ2-6; D remains unclear. There are 13 residues in the CDR3. The V gene's germline CDR1 is MGHRA and CDR2 YSYEKL. The V gene lost 9 bases and the J gene lost 0 bases, with 6 bases spanning the gap.

CDR3 in amino acids: CASSQLSPAGGAANTGELFF. The CDR3 DNA reads as TGCGCCAGCAGCCAATTATCCCCAGCGGGAGGGGCCGCGAACACCGGGGAGCTGTTTTTT. The chain combines TRBV4-1 with TRBJ2-2; 10 nucleotides line up with TRBD2. V trimming: 2 bases; J trimming: 0 bases; junction bases outside the gene matches: 12. Looked up from germline, CDR1 is MGHRA and CDR2 is YSYEKL. This CDR3 is built from 20 residues.

This rearrangement joins TRBV5-1 to TRBJ1-1; weak D call: TRBD1 (5 bases). V lost 6 bases, J lost 4 bases, and 16 bases lay in between. Germline CDR1 and CDR2: SGHRS and YFSETQ. CDR3 size: 14 residues. CDR3 coding DNA: TGCGCCAGCACCCATGGTGGCAGGGTCACTGAAGCTTTCTTT. Protein sequence: CASTHGGRVTEAFF.

CDR3: CASSQGQGAVNEQFF. For the CDR3, the DNA is TGTGCCAGCAGCCAGGGACAGGGGGCGGTCAATGAGCAGTTCTTC. V gene TRBV7-6 combines with J gene TRBJ2-1; 12 bases are a match to TRBD1. Unmatched junction bases numbered 5, after V lost 5 bases and J lost 6 bases. Looked up from germline, CDR1 is SGHVS and CDR2 is FNYEAQ. CDR3 length: 15 amino acids.

J is TRBJ2-5 and V is TRBV20-1; unclear D gene. The length of the CDR3 is 11 residues. Between the trimmed V and J ends, which lost 6 bases and 5 bases, there was a span of 10 bases. CDR1 and CDR2 (germline): DFQATT, SNEGSKA (reference sequence). The DNA for the CDR3 is TGCAGTGCGAGGATTGGGGAGACCCAGTACTTC. It codes for CSARIGETQYF.

The chain carries TRBV19 and TRBJ2-1; 7 bases agree with TRBD1. The CDR3 totals 13 residues. Trimming took 6 bases from V and 12 from J; bases not matched to a gene: 11. Germline-derived CDR1 and CDR2 are LNHDA and SQIVND (reference sequence). CDR3 loop: CASRTTGESGQFF. DNA for the CDR3: TGTGCCAGTAGGACAACAGGGGAATCGGGGCAGTTCTTC.

Written as DNA, the CDR3 is TGTGCCAGTAGTATGGGTGAGACAGGGGGCTTGTACACTGAAGCTTTCTTT. Translating it yields CASSMGETGGLYTEAFF. This rearrangement joins TRBV19 to TRBJ1-1, with TRBD1 matching 10 bases. CDR3 size: 17 residues. Germline V gene lookup returns CDR1 LNHDA and CDR2 SQIVND (reference sequence). Germline trimming cut 3 bases from V and 3 bases from J; bases unmatched to any gene: 10. The whole variable domain, remainder taken from reference TRBV19 and TRBJ1-1, is DGGITQSPKYLFRKEGQNVTLSCEQNLNHDAMYWYRQDPGQGLRLIYYSQIVNDFQKGDIAEGYSVSREKKESFPLTVTSAQKNPTAFYLCASSMGETGGLYTEAFFGQGTRLTVV.

The chain employs TRBV6-5 and TRBJ2-2, with 11 bases matching TRBD2. From germline, CDR1 is MNHEY and CDR2 SVGAGI. The V and J ends lost 5 bases and 5 bases, in that order; junction bases with no gene match: 4. The CDR3 covers 15 residues. CDR3 DNA: TGTGCCAGCAGTCCTAGCGGGGGGTGGACCGGGGAGCTGTTTTTT. It specifies CASSPSGGWTGELFF.

The rearrangement uses TRBV19 and TRBJ1-5; D may be TRBD1 (5 bases). Trimming took 6 bases from V and 5 from J, leaving 17 bases between them. From germline, CDR1 is LNHDA and CDR2 SQIVND (reference sequence). This CDR3 is built from 15 residues. The DNA of the CDR3 is TGTGCCAGTAGCCCCGGGCGGGGGGTTGATCAGCCCCAGCATTTT. Protein: CASSPGRGVDQPQHF.

The rearrangement uses TRBV6-2 or TRBV6-3 and TRBJ1-5; no clear D. Germline CDR1 reads MNHEY; CDR2 reads SVGEGT. Trimming stripped 5 bases from V and 4 bases from J, with 15 bases between. The CDR3 consists of 15 residues. CDR3 sequence (DNA): TGTGCCAGCAGTATAAGTTCGGGGTTGAATCAGCCCCAGCATTTT. This translates into CASSISSGLNQPQHF.

The rearrangement joins TRBV11-3 to TRBJ2-1, with 8 bases that match TRBD1. The CDR3 is 14 residues long. Losses at the gene ends were 5 bases for V and 6 bases for J; bases not matched to a gene: 6. Germline CDR1 reads SGHNT; CDR2 reads YENEEA. CDR3 coding DNA: TGTGCCAGCAGCCCTCGGGACAGGCTCAATGAGCAGTTCTTC. This sequence encodes CASSPRDRLNEQFF.

The rearrangement joins TRBV6-5 to TRBJ1-6, with D possibly matching TRBD1 (6 bases). Germline assignment: CDR1 MNHEY and CDR2 SVGAGI. The CDR3 runs 14 residues. V was pared by 1 base and J by 7 bases, with 8 bases between. Here the CDR3 reads CASSYWTENSPLHF. Here the CDR3 DNA reads TGTGCCAGCAGTTACTGGACAGAAAATTCACCCCTCCACTTT.

This chain joins TRBV19 and TRBJ1-5; D not certain. The CDR3 length is 14 residues. Per the germline V gene, CDR1 is LNHDA and CDR2 is SQIVND (reference sequence). V lost 3 bases to trimming and J lost 4 bases, with 10 bases between them. CDR3 sequence (DNA): TGTGCCAGTAGTATTGGTGCCGGTAATCAGCCCCAGCATTTT. It encodes CASSIGAGNQPQHF.

The genes are TRBV10-1 and TRBJ2-7; 7 bases match TRBD1. The trim removed 2 bases at V and 2 bases at J, leaving 9 bases unmatched. CDR3 length: 16 residues. Germline CDR1 is WNHNN and CDR2 is SYGVQD (reference sequence). The CDR3 loop reads CASSEEPDRNTYEQYF. CDR3 in DNA: TGCGCCAGCAGTGAGGAACCGGACAGGAATACCTACGAGCAGTACTTC.

V is TRBV19 and J is TRBJ2-3; 12 positions agree with TRBD2. Trimming at V came to 6 bases and at J to 2 bases, leaving 6 bases not matched to a gene. From germline, CDR1 is LNHDA and CDR2 SQIVND (reference sequence). This CDR3 region has 16 residues. CDR3 sequence: CASSLLAGGTTDTQYF. The CDR3 coding sequence is TGTGCCAGTAGCCTACTAGCGGGGGGTACCACAGATACGCAGTATTTT.

The CDR3 DNA sequence: TGTGCCAGCAGTGATCGAGCTAGCGGGGGTGAAAAACTGTTTTTT. It translates to CASSDRASGGEKLFF. The chain has TRBV6-1 and TRBJ1-4; D possibly corresponds to TRBD1 (5 bases). V was pared by 3 bases and J by 7 bases, with 15 bases between. The V gene's germline CDR1 is MNHNS and CDR2 SASEGT. This CDR3 has 15 residues.

The chain joins TRBV28 to TRBJ2-2; D unclear. With 3 bases removed from V and 4 bases from J, the gap between germline ends came to 15 bases. Germline assignment: CDR1 MDHEN and CDR2 SYDVKM. The length of the CDR3 is 16 residues. The CDR3 loop reads CASSLSLRAGTGELFF. Written as DNA, the CDR3 is TGTGCCAGCAGTTTGTCACTGCGTGCCGGCACCGGGGAGCTGTTTTTT.

This chain joins TRBV27 and TRBJ2-5; TRBD1 aligns across 8 bases. With 9 bases clipped from V and 3 bases from J, the junction kept 12 bases outside the gene matches. The V gene's germline CDR1 is MNHEY and CDR2 SMNVEV (reference sequence). This CDR3 spans 15 amino acids. CDR3 sequence (DNA): TGTGCCAGAACCCAACAGGGGGGAAAGAAAGAGACCCAGTACTTC. It yields the protein CARTQQGGKKETQYF.

This chain uses TRBV7-2 with TRBJ2-5, with TRBD2 matching 8 bases. Germline CDR1 and CDR2: SGHTA and FQGNSA. V lost 5 bases, J lost 2 bases, and 7 bases stayed unmatched. This CDR3 comprises 15 residues. Here the CDR3 reads CASSLLAGKQETQYF. CDR3 nucleotide sequence: TGTGCCAGCAGCCTTTTAGCGGGGAAACAAGAGACCCAGTACTTC. The full variable domain, with the rest looked up from reference TRBV7-2 and TRBJ2-5, is GAGVSQSPSNKVTEKGKDVELRCDPISGHTALYWYRQSLGQGLEFLIYFQGNSAPDKSGLPSDRFSAERTGGSVSTLTIQRTQQEDSAVYLCASSLLAGKQETQYFGPGTRLLVL.

This rearrangement joins TRBV6-4 to TRBJ2-2, with D perhaps matching TRBD1 (6 bases). V was clipped by 0 bases and J by 6 bases, with 14 bases between them. Germline V gene lookup returns CDR1 MRHNA and CDR2 SNTAGT. The CDR3 runs 16 residues. In DNA, the CDR3 is TGTGCCAGCAGTGACTCGGGCTTCACAGGGTCCGGGGAGCTGTTTTTT. Translating it yields CASSDSGFTGSGELFF.

V usage is TRBV7-9 and J usage is TRBJ2-5; the D is unclear. The germline gives CDR1 SEHNR, CDR2 FQNEAQ (reference sequence). This CDR3 region has 13 residues. V lost 5 bases, J lost 2 bases, and 9 bases lay in between. The CDR3 loop reads CASSRQEQETQYF. CDR3 DNA sequence: TGTGCCAGCAGCAGACAAGAGCAAGAGACCCAGTACTTC.

The CDR3 nucleotides read TGTGCCAGCAGCTTTGAACCGGGACAGGGAGGGACCCAGTACTTC. As protein: CASSFEPGQGGTQYF. The rearrangement links TRBV5-4 to TRBJ2-5, with 9 nucleotides matching TRBD1. The CDR3 runs to 15 residues. Germline V CDR1 and CDR2: SGHNT, YYREEE (reference sequence). The V and J ends lost 2 bases and 7 bases, in that order; junction bases with no gene match: 9.

This rearrangement joins TRBV18 to TRBJ2-4, with TRBD2 matching over 7 bases. CDR1 is KGHSH and CDR2 is LQKENI in the germline V gene. This CDR3 spans 16 amino acids. V gave up 3 bases and J gave up 5 bases; unmatched junction bases: 10. CDR3 region: CASSPRAGDVQNIQYF. The CDR3, as DNA: TGTGCCAGCTCACCTAGGGCGGGAGATGTTCAAAACATTCAGTACTTC. The entire variable domain, with the rest obtained from reference TRBV18 and TRBJ2-4, is as follows: NAGVMQNPRHLVRRRGQEARLRCSPMKGHSHVYWYRQLPEEGLKFMVYLQKENIIDESGMPKERFSAEFPKEGPSILRIQQVVRGDSAAYFCASSPRAGDVQNIQYFGAGTRLSVL.

The CDR3 DNA follows: TGTGCCAGCAGTCAAAACAGTTACAATGAGCAGTTCTTC. This gives the protein CASSQNSYNEQFF. The chain links TRBV6-2 or TRBV6-3 to TRBJ2-1; D is unresolved. The CDR3 length is 13 residues. In germline, CDR1 is MNHEY, CDR2 SVGEGT. The V gene lost 5 bases and the J gene lost 4 bases, with 9 bases spanning the gap.

V and J are TRBV18 and TRBJ1-1, with D possibly being TRBD1 (6 bases). Germline V gene lookup returns CDR1 KGHSH and CDR2 LQKENI. The V end was cut by 2 bases, the J end by 6 bases, with 13 bases between. CDR3 length equals 14 residues. The CDR3 loop is CASSPMDSVAEAFF. CDR3 sequence (DNA): TGTGCCAGCTCACCAATGGACAGTGTGGCTGAAGCTTTCTTT. The full variable domain, in which reference TRBV18 and TRBJ1-1 provide the parts outside the CDR3, is NAGVMQNPRHLVRRRGQEARLRCSPMKGHSHVYWYRQLPEEGLKFMVYLQKENIIDESGMPKERFSAEFPKEGPSILRIQQVVRGDSAAYFCASSPMDSVAEAFFGQGTRLTVV.

The chain uses TRBV7-9 and TRBJ1-2, with 7 bases identical to TRBD1. The ends lost 4 bases at V and 6 bases at J; junction bases unmatched: 8. CDR1 is SEHNR and CDR2 is FQNEAQ in the germline V gene (reference sequence). The CDR3 has 14 amino acids. CDR3 nucleotide sequence: TGTGCCAGCAGCTACGGACAGGTAAAGGATGGCTACACCTTC. It translates to CASSYGQVKDGYTF. The full variable domain, in which reference TRBV7-9 and TRBJ1-2 provide the parts outside the CDR3, is DTGVSQNPRHKITKRGQNVTFRCDPISEHNRLYWYRQTLGQGPEFLTYFQNEAQLEKSRLLSDRFSAERPKGSFSTLEIQRTEQGDSAMYLCASSYGQVKDGYTFGSGTRLTVV.